This T cell receptor beta chain was sequenced in a study of T cell responses to AZD1222 COVID-19 vaccine. Assay: immunoSEQ multiplex PCR; the TCRdb copy retains only in-frame clones and omits some. The profile shows approximately 170,000 clones, around nine tenths of them singletons. The germline gives CDR1 MNHEY, CDR2 SMNVEV (reference sequence). Trimming took 4 bases from V and 0 from J, leaving 4 bases between them. The CDR3 extends over 14 amino acids. V gene TRBV27 combines with J gene TRBJ1-6; D unclear. The origin of this receptor is an adult in good health. The sample consisted of peripheral blood, taken on day 0 of AZD1222 vaccination. CDR3: CASSSHSYNSPLHF. CDR3 sequence (DNA): TGTGCCAGCAGTTCCCACTCCTATAATTCACCCCTCCACTTT.